A single sample gave rise to the 13 T cell receptor beta chains below, sequenced in a study of blood T cell repertoires in COVID-19. TCRdb's table, derived via immunoSEQ multiplex PCR, lists solely in-frame clones and lacks some. The data contain 150,000 or so clones, 85% to 95% of them singletons. Sequenced sample: peripheral blood. All receptors derive from a woman between 45 and 65 years old with acute or convalescent COVID-19.

V usage is TRBV14 and J usage is TRBJ1-2; 9 bases are a match to TRBD1. The V segment lost 2 bases and the J segment 3 bases; nucleotides outside the gene matches: 7. This CDR3 is 16 amino acids long. Germline CDR1 SGHDN, CDR2 FVKESK. This chain's CDR3 is CASSQRRTGADYGYTF. CDR3 nucleotides: TGTGCCAGCAGCCAACGCCGGACAGGGGCGGACTATGGCTACACCTTC.

The chain employs TRBV5-1 and TRBJ1-6; 9 nucleotides agree with TRBD1. CDR1 SGHRS and CDR2 YFSETQ come from the germline V gene. This CDR3 region has 17 residues. Trimming cost V 2 bases and J 9 bases; bases outside gene matches: 12. The chain's CDR3 is CASSLRAGQGKISPLHF. CDR3 DNA sequence: TGCGCCAGCAGCTTAAGGGCGGGACAGGGCAAAATTTCACCCCTCCACTTT. Full variable domain (missing parts from reference TRBV5-1 and TRBJ1-6): KAGVTQTPRYLIKTRGQQVTLSCSPISGHRSVSWYQQTPGQGLQFLFEYFSETQRNKGNFPGRFSGRQFSNSRSEMNVSTLELGDSALYLCASSLRAGQGKISPLHFGNGTRLTVT.

The chain has TRBV3-1 (or the pseudogene TRBV3-2) and TRBJ2-1; D may be TRBD2 (5 bases). Trimming pared 3 bases from V and 9 bases from J, leaving 9 bases between. The CDR3 totals 12 residues. The germline gives CDR1 LGHDT, CDR2 YNNKEL (reference sequence). The CDR3 bases are TGTGCCAGCAGCCAGGGTGAGGGTGAGCAGTTCTTC. It translates to CASSQGEGEQFF.

The chain couples TRBV5-6 to TRBJ1-2; D gene unclear. The CDR3 totals 14 residues. Trimming stripped 4 bases from V and 5 bases from J, with 15 bases between. Germline V lookup: CDR1 SGHDT, CDR2 YYEEEE. This chain's CDR3 is CASSLERQQYGYTF. The CDR3 DNA reads as TGTGCCAGCAGCCTCGAGCGGCAGCAGTATGGCTACACCTTC.

Only one count was recorded for this clone. The rearrangement links TRBV28 to TRBJ1-2; tentative D call: TRBD1 (5 bases). This CDR3 contains 15 residues. Germline-derived CDR1 and CDR2 are MDHEN and SYDVKM. Between the trimmed V and J ends, which lost 1 base and 7 bases, there was a span of 16 bases. The chain's CDR3 is CASSLSGGSVGGYTF. CDR3 nucleotides: TGTGCCAGCAGTTTATCCGGGGGTTCGGTAGGTGGCTACACCTTC.

This clone has just one count. V gene TRBV19 combines with J gene TRBJ1-2; TRBD1 matches at 9 bases. Germline V lookup: CDR1 LNHDA, CDR2 SQIVND (reference sequence). The CDR3 runs 16 residues. V dropped 3 bases and J dropped 2; count of bases not matched to a gene: 7. The CDR3 is CASSIWGTGKNYGYTF. For the CDR3, the DNA is TGTGCCAGTAGTATTTGGGGGACAGGGAAGAACTATGGCTACACCTTC. The complete variable domain, with remaining parts taken from reference TRBV19 and TRBJ1-2, reads DGGITQSPKYLFRKEGQNVTLSCEQNLNHDAMYWYRQDPGQGLRLIYYSQIVNDFQKGDIAEGYSVSREKKESFPLTVTSAQKNPTAFYLCASSIWGTGKNYGYTFGSGTRLTVV.

A single count supports this clone. The rearrangement joins TRBV24-1 to TRBJ1-1; D may be TRBD1 (5 bases). CDR1 KGHDR and CDR2 SFDVKD come from the germline V gene. The CDR3 sequence is 13 residues long. Trimming stripped 3 bases from V and 3 bases from J, with 7 bases between. In DNA form, the CDR3 reads TGTGCCACCAGTGATGGGGGGGACACTGAAGCTTTCTTT. It yields the protein CATSDGGDTEAFF.

The chain employs TRBV28 and TRBJ2-6, with 9 bases aligning to TRBD1. Germline assignment: CDR1 MDHEN and CDR2 SYDVKM. J lost 4 bases, V lost 5 bases, and 12 bases had no gene match. The CDR3 has 18 residues. This CDR3 is CASSPQGAKLTGANVLTF. As DNA, the CDR3 is TGTGCCAGCAGTCCACAGGGGGCGAAGCTTACCGGGGCCAACGTCCTGACTTTC.

V gene TRBV19 combines with J gene TRBJ1-1; 9 bases are a match to TRBD1. The CDR3 runs 13 residues. Germline V lookup: CDR1 LNHDA, CDR2 SQIVND (reference sequence). Trimming at V came to 3 bases and at J to 6 bases, leaving 2 bases not matched to a gene. This CDR3 is CASSIRTGAEAFF. The CDR3 DNA follows: TGTGCCAGTAGTATCAGGACAGGGGCTGAAGCTTTCTTT. The full variable domain, with the rest looked up from reference TRBV19 and TRBJ1-1, is DGGITQSPKYLFRKEGQNVTLSCEQNLNHDAMYWYRQDPGQGLRLIYYSQIVNDFQKGDIAEGYSVSREKKESFPLTVTSAQKNPTAFYLCASSIRTGAEAFFGQGTRLTVV.

The rearrangement uses TRBV3-1 (or the pseudogene TRBV3-2) and TRBJ2-1; D is unclear. This CDR3 is built from 14 residues. V was cut by 0 bases and J by 9 bases, with 12 bases left in between. Germline CDR1 is LGHDT and CDR2 is YNNKEL (reference sequence). The CDR3 reads CASSQDQLSGEQFF. The CDR3 nucleotides read TGTGCCAGCAGCCAAGATCAATTGTCGGGTGAGCAGTTCTTC.

The V call is TRBV4-3, the J call TRBJ2-1, with TRBD2 identical over 13 bases. The CDR3 has 16 residues. Germline values: CDR1 LGHNA, CDR2 YSLEER. V was pared by 3 bases and J by 5 bases, with 4 bases of the junction left unmatched. Here the CDR3 reads CASSHPGLAGHNEQFF. The DNA for the CDR3 is TGCGCCAGCAGCCACCCGGGACTAGCGGGACACAATGAGCAGTTCTTC.

DNA for the CDR3: TGTGCCATCAGTGGCTTCCGGACTAGCGGGGGTGGGGATGAGCAGTTCTTC. It codes for CAISGFRTSGGGDEQFF. V usage is TRBV10-3 and J usage is TRBJ2-1; 13 nucleotides align to TRBD2. CDR3 length equals 17 residues. V was clipped by 4 bases and J by 8 bases; unmatched bases: 11. Germline V gene sequence: CDR1 ENHRY, CDR2 SYGVKD.

DNA for the CDR3: TGTGCCAGCAGTCGGGAGATGGGGGAAAAACTGTTTTTT. Its translation: CASSREMGEKLFF. This chain links TRBV6-2 or TRBV6-3 with TRBJ1-4, with no clear D. The germline CDR1 and CDR2 sequences are MNHEY and SVGEGT. This CDR3 has 13 amino acids. V was trimmed by 5 bases and J by 8 bases, leaving 12 bases between them.